This TCR beta chain was identified during a study of technical replicates of blood from several donors. Here immunoSEQ multiplex PCR was the method, and the copy in TCRdb shows in-frame clones only, minus some. The table has tens of thousands of clones, nearly 97% seen once. V was clipped by 4 bases and J by 5 bases; unmatched bases: 1. Germline CDR1 and CDR2: SGHRS and YFSETQ. The CDR3 has 12 residues. Specimen: T cells isolated from PBMCs. The chain combines TRBV5-1 with TRBJ1-1, with 8 positions matching TRBD1. The receptor comes from a human donor in good health. Here the CDR3 reads CASSRDRTEAFF. The CDR3 bases are TGCGCCAGCAGCCGGGACAGGACTGAAGCTTTCTTT.